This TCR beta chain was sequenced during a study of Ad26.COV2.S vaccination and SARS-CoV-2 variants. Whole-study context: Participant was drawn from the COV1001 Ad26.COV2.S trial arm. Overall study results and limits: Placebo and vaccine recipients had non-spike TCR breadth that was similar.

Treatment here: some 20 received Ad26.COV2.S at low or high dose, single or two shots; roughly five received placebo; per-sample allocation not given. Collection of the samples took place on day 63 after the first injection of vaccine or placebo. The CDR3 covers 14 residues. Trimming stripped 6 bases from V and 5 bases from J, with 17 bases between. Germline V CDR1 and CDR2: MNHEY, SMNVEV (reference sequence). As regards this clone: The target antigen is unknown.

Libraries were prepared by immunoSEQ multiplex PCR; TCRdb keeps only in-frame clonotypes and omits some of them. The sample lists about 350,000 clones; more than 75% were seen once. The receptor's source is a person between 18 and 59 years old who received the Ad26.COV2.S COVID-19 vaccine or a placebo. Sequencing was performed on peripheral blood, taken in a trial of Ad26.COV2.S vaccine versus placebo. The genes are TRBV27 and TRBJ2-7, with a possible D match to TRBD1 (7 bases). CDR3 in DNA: TGTGCCAGCAGCCGCGGGACAGCGGGCCACGAGCAGTACTTC. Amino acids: CASSRGTAGHEQYF.